A single sample gave rise to the 32 T cell receptor beta chains below, sequenced in a study of blood T cell repertoires in COVID-19 (dated by TCRdb to about 2020). The library was built by means of the immunoSEQ multiplex PCR assay. Here the immuneACCESS table is served through TCRdb, limited to in-frame sequences with V and J called. Missing clones are a known gap in these copies; in checked studies unresolved V genes cover under half, and the rest lacks a known reason. Within this sample are about 81,000 clones, with 91% of them counted one time only. In total, the top ten clones hold 1.9% of the sample. The material sequenced was peripheral blood. Every receptor here comes from a woman aged 45-65 years in a cohort sampled during active COVID-19.

The V gene is TRBV29-1, the J gene TRBJ1-5, with D uncertain. CDR1 and CDR2 (germline): SQVTM, ANQGSEA. Trimming cost V 4 bases and J 0 bases, with 10 bases left between them. The length of the CDR3 is 14 residues. CDR3 in amino acids: CSVAEEPSNQPQHF. CDR3 nucleotides: TGCAGCGTTGCTGAGGAGCCTAGCAATCAGCCCCAGCATTTT.

The chain is built from TRBV6-2 or TRBV6-3 and TRBJ1-5; D remains ambiguous. The CDR3 consists of 12 residues. The V gene's germline CDR1 is MNHEY and CDR2 SVGEGT. The V end lost 2 bases, the J end lost 6 bases, and 5 bases lay between the germline ends. CDR3 coding DNA: TGTGCCAGCAGTTACGGCGGTCAGCCCCAGCATTTT. Translation gives CASSYGGQPQHF.

This clone occurred once. The chain couples TRBV19 to TRBJ2-1; 11 nucleotides line up with TRBD2. Germline V gene lookup returns CDR1 LNHDA and CDR2 SQIVND (reference sequence). The length of the CDR3 is 17 residues. Trimming took 5 bases from V and 0 from J; bases not matched to a gene: 6. For the CDR3, the DNA is TGTGCCAGTAGTTCATCTAGCGGGGGGAGCTCCTACAATGAGCAGTTCTTC. It codes for CASSSSSGGSSYNEQFF.

This chain links TRBV12-3 or TRBV12-4 with TRBJ1-1; tentative D call: TRBD1 (5 bases). This CDR3 has 11 amino acids. Trimming left V 3 bases short and J 10 bases short, with 9 bases between. DNA of the CDR3: TGTGCCAGCAGTTTTCAGGGTGCAGCTTTCTTT. Protein: CASSFQGAAFF.

The chain links TRBV7-8 to TRBJ2-5, with 10 positions matching TRBD2. The CDR3 is made up of 17 amino acids. In germline, CDR1 is SGHVS, CDR2 FQNEAQ. Germline trimming cut 3 bases from V and 5 bases from J; bases unmatched to any gene: 12. In nucleotides, the CDR3 is TGTGCCAGCAGCTTCTTAAGCGGGGGGGCCCCGGGGGAGACCCAGTACTTC. This codes for CASSFLSGGAPGETQYF.

This chain links TRBV5-1 with TRBJ2-7, with 7 bases lining up with TRBD1. Unmatched junction bases numbered 3, after V lost 0 bases and J lost 3 bases. This CDR3 has 14 residues. Germline CDR1 reads SGHRS; CDR2 reads YFSETQ. CDR3 loop: CASSLGQGNYEQYF. CDR3 nucleotide sequence: TGCGCCAGCAGCTTGGGACAGGGTAACTACGAGCAGTACTTC. The variable domain in full, completed from reference TRBV5-1 and TRBJ2-7, reads KAGVTQTPRYLIKTRGQQVTLSCSPISGHRSVSWYQQTPGQGLQFLFEYFSETQRNKGNFPGRFSGRQFSNSRSEMNVSTLELGDSALYLCASSLGQGNYEQYFGPGTRLTVT.

CDR3 in amino acids: CASSMAPYGYTF. The CDR3 nucleotides read TGTGCCAGTAGTATGGCTCCCTATGGCTACACCTTC. This chain joins TRBV19 and TRBJ1-2; D call uncertain. The germline V gene has CDR1 LNHDA and CDR2 SQIVND (reference sequence). V gave up 3 bases and J gave up 4 bases, with 6 bases separating them. The CDR3 is 12 amino acids.

The chain joins TRBV5-1 to TRBJ1-6, with TRBD1 matching 10 bases. Per germline, CDR1 SGHRS and CDR2 YFSETQ. V lost 0 bases and J lost 7; bases outside the gene matches: 4. CDR3 length equals 16 residues. CDR3 coding DNA: TGCGCCAGCAGCTTGGGACAGGGGGCGATGAATTCACCCCTCCACTTT. Its protein product is CASSLGQGAMNSPLHF. The complete variable domain, with remaining parts taken from reference TRBV5-1 and TRBJ1-6, reads KAGVTQTPRYLIKTRGQQVTLSCSPISGHRSVSWYQQTPGQGLQFLFEYFSETQRNKGNFPGRFSGRQFSNSRSEMNVSTLELGDSALYLCASSLGQGAMNSPLHFGNGTRLTVT.

The chain has TRBV5-1 and TRBJ2-5; 11 bases agree with TRBD2. J gave up 5 bases and V 3 bases, and 15 bases lay outside the gene matches. The CDR3 totals 18 residues. Per the germline V gene, CDR1 is SGHRS and CDR2 is YFSETQ. The CDR3 loop is CASSSRITTSGSVETQYF. The CDR3, as DNA: TGCGCCAGCAGCTCCAGAATTACCACTAGCGGGAGTGTTGAGACCCAGTACTTC. The complete variable domain, with remaining parts taken from reference TRBV5-1 and TRBJ2-5, reads KAGVTQTPRYLIKTRGQQVTLSCSPISGHRSVSWYQQTPGQGLQFLFEYFSETQRNKGNFPGRFSGRQFSNSRSEMNVSTLELGDSALYLCASSSRITTSGSVETQYFGPGTRLLVL.

V is TRBV5-1 and J is TRBJ1-1; 7 bases fit TRBD1. The CDR3 is 16 residues long. Germline values: CDR1 SGHRS, CDR2 YFSETQ. J was trimmed by 0 bases and V by 0 bases; bases with no gene match: 5. This CDR3 reads CASSLGQGRMNTEAFF. In DNA form, the CDR3 reads TGCGCCAGCAGCTTGGGACAGGGACGGATGAACACTGAAGCTTTCTTT.

This rearrangement joins TRBV5-5 to TRBJ2-7; D might be TRBD1 (5 bases). Germline-derived CDR1 and CDR2 are SGHKS and YYEKEE (reference sequence). The CDR3 totals 14 residues. The V and J ends lost 3 bases and 3 bases respectively, with 13 bases between them. The CDR3 region is CASSSSTVNYEQYF. CDR3 bases: TGTGCCAGCAGCTCCTCGACAGTGAACTACGAGCAGTACTTC.

The chain uses TRBV5-1 and TRBJ2-1; unclear D gene. The germline gives CDR1 SGHRS, CDR2 YFSETQ. Trimming left V 0 bases short and J 4 bases short, with 5 bases between. This CDR3 has 13 amino acids. Here the CDR3 reads CASSLGKYNEQFF. Here the CDR3 DNA reads TGCGCCAGCAGCTTGGGTAAATACAATGAGCAGTTCTTC.

The chain couples TRBV14 to TRBJ1-4; D is uncertain. V lost 0 bases and J 8 bases, leaving 16 bases between the germline ends. Germline V gives CDR1 SGHDN, CDR2 FVKESK. This CDR3 comprises 16 residues. The CDR3 spells CASSQDLTPSVEKLFF. DNA for the CDR3: TGTGCCAGCAGCCAAGATCTAACTCCCTCGGTCGAAAAACTGTTTTTT.

V is TRBV12-3 or TRBV12-4 and J is TRBJ2-7; 9 bases fit TRBD1. The CDR3 totals 13 residues. Trimming at V came to 8 bases and at J to 5 bases, leaving 7 bases not matched to a gene. CDR3 DNA: TGTGCCAGCGGGAGACAGGGGGGCCACGAGCAGTACTTC. This codes for CASGRQGGHEQYF.

The chain employs TRBV11-3 and TRBJ2-5; D is possibly TRBD2 (6 bases). V gave up 5 bases and J gave up 4 bases, with 17 bases separating them. From germline, CDR1 is SGHNT and CDR2 YENEEA. The CDR3 totals 15 residues. CDR3 sequence reads: CASSPGLTGVETQYF. The CDR3 DNA is TGTGCCAGCAGCCCGGGACTCACGGGTGTAGAGACCCAGTACTTC. The full variable domain, rest sourced from reference TRBV11-3 and TRBJ2-5, is EAGVVQSPRYKIIEKKQPVAFWCNPISGHNTLYWYLQNLGQGPELLIRYENEEAVDDSQLPKDRFSAERLKGVDSTLKIQPAELGDSAVYLCASSPGLTGVETQYFGPGTRLLVL.

This clone came up once. The chain recombines TRBV3-1 (or the pseudogene TRBV3-2) with TRBJ2-3, with D maybe TRBD2 (6 bases). Germline V CDR1 and CDR2: LGHDT, YNNKEL (reference sequence). V lost 3 bases to trimming and J lost 5 bases, with 15 bases between them. The CDR3 length is 15 residues. The CDR3 loop reads CASSHGGTGGDTQYF. CDR3 DNA: TGTGCCAGCAGCCACGGAGGGACGGGTGGAGATACGCAGTATTTT.

J is TRBJ1-3 and V is TRBV19; possibly TRBD1 for D (6 bases). The V end lost 7 bases, the J end lost 0 bases, and 19 bases lay between the germline ends. In germline, CDR1 is LNHDA, CDR2 SQIVND (reference sequence). This CDR3 is built from 17 residues. In DNA, the CDR3 is TGTGCCAGTACCGATAAGGGGGGGGTGAGCTCTGGAAACACCATATATTTT. Amino acid sequence: CASTDKGGVSSGNTIYF. The variable domain in full, with the rest retrieved from reference TRBV19 and TRBJ1-3, is DGGITQSPKYLFRKEGQNVTLSCEQNLNHDAMYWYRQDPGQGLRLIYYSQIVNDFQKGDIAEGYSVSREKKESFPLTVTSAQKNPTAFYLCASTDKGGVSSGNTIYFGEGSWLTVV.

The chain has TRBV7-6 and TRBJ2-1; D unresolved. The CDR3 contains 13 residues. Trimming removed 1 base at V and 10 bases at J, with 11 bases between. Looked up from germline, CDR1 is SGHVS and CDR2 is FNYEAQ. CDR3 region: CASSLGSGGEQFF. The CDR3 DNA reads as TGTGCCAGCAGCTTAGGTTCCGGCGGCGAGCAGTTCTTC.

The genes are TRBV7-8 and TRBJ2-1, with TRBD2 matching 8 bases. CDR1 SGHVS and CDR2 FQNEAQ come from the germline V gene. With 4 bases clipped from V and 5 bases from J, the junction kept 4 bases outside the gene matches. The CDR3 contains 14 residues. DNA of the CDR3: TGTGCCAGCAGCTGGGGCGGGAGGAACAATGAGCAGTTCTTC. It codes for CASSWGGRNNEQFF.

This chain links TRBV27 with TRBJ2-7, with D perhaps TRBD1 (5 bases). The CDR3 runs 12 residues. Germline loops: CDR1 MNHEY, CDR2 SMNVEV (reference sequence). The germline V and J ends were trimmed by 3 bases and 4 bases, with 7 bases remaining between them. CDR3: CASSFQGYEQYF. CDR3 nucleotides: TGTGCCAGCAGTTTTCAGGGATACGAGCAGTACTTC.

The CDR3 protein is CASSLGGGVYGYTF. CDR3 in DNA: TGTGCCAGCAGCTTAGGTGGGGGGGTCTATGGCTACACCTTC. J is TRBJ1-2 and V is TRBV7-9; D may be TRBD1 (5 bases). The CDR3 sequence is 14 residues long. Trimming removed 1 base at V and 4 bases at J, with 10 bases between. CDR1 and CDR2 (germline): SEHNR, FQNEAQ (reference sequence).

The J gene is TRBJ1-1, the V gene TRBV7-8; D perhaps matches TRBD1 (5 bases). The CDR3 has 16 amino acids. Germline V gene lookup returns CDR1 SGHVS and CDR2 FQNEAQ. V was pared by 1 base and J by 1 base, with 13 bases between. Here the CDR3 reads CASSLDGAARNTEAFF. The CDR3, as DNA: TGTGCCAGCAGCTTAGATGGGGCGGCGAGGAACACTGAAGCTTTCTTT.

The J gene is TRBJ1-4, the V gene TRBV27, with D maybe TRBD1 (5 bases). The CDR3 has 16 amino acids. Germline lookup yields CDR1 MNHEY and CDR2 SMNVEV (reference sequence). Trimming cost V 1 base and J 3 bases, with 12 bases left between them. The CDR3 sequence is CASSLLGGGPNEKLFF. DNA of the CDR3: TGTGCCAGCAGTTTATTGGGGGGTGGTCCTAATGAAAAACTGTTTTTT.

The CDR3: CATSDLAGASSYNEQFF. DNA of the CDR3: TGTGCCACCAGTGACCTGGCGGGGGCCAGCTCCTACAATGAGCAGTTCTTC. The chain carries TRBV24-1 and TRBJ2-1; TRBD2 might be the D (7 bases). This CDR3 is 17 amino acids long. Germline V gene lookup returns CDR1 KGHDR and CDR2 SFDVKD. Trimming stripped 4 bases from V and 0 bases from J, with 15 bases between.

This rearrangement joins TRBV2 to TRBJ1-6, with D tentatively TRBD1 (6 bases). The CDR3 runs 14 residues. Trimming took off 4 bases at V and 7 bases at J, with 11 bases between the two ends. The germline V gene has CDR1 SNHLY and CDR2 FYNNEI. The CDR3 here is CASSAGAANSPLHF. CDR3 DNA: TGTGCCAGCAGTGCAGGGGCCGCAAATTCACCCCTCCACTTT.

The chain carries TRBV19 and TRBJ2-3; 15 nucleotides match TRBD2. Trimming cost V 5 bases and J 3 bases; bases outside gene matches: 9. Per germline, CDR1 LNHDA and CDR2 SQIVND (reference sequence). The CDR3 extends over 18 amino acids. This CDR3 reads CASSAHRGTSGRTDTQYF. The CDR3 DNA reads as TGTGCCAGTAGTGCGCACCGAGGGACTAGCGGGAGGACAGATACGCAGTATTTT.

This clone was seen once. This CDR3 reads CASSPSQGIYGYTF. The CDR3 nucleotides read TGTGCCAGCTCACCCTCACAGGGGATCTATGGCTACACCTTC. This rearrangement joins TRBV18 to TRBJ1-2; TRBD1 agrees at 7 bases. The CDR3 is made up of 14 amino acids. Germline V gives CDR1 KGHSH, CDR2 LQKENI. The J segment lost 4 bases and the V segment lost 3 bases, leaving 5 bases of the junction unmatched.

The chain has TRBV6-1 and TRBJ2-7; a weak D match, TRBD1 (5 bases). The V end lost 3 bases, the J end lost 3 bases, and 12 bases lay between the germline ends. This CDR3 is built from 14 residues. CDR1 is MNHNS and CDR2 is SASEGT in the germline V gene. CDR3 residues: CASSEGQGIYEQYF. CDR3 DNA: TGTGCCAGCAGTGAGGGGCAGGGTATCTACGAGCAGTACTTC.

In DNA form, the CDR3 reads TGTGCCAGCAGCACTCGGACAGGGGATAATGAGCAGTTCTTC. Translating gives CASSTRTGDNEQFF. The rearrangement joins TRBV21-1 to TRBJ2-1; the D call in the table, TRBD1, was not verified against the DNA. TRBV21-1 is a listed pseudogene. The CDR3 consists of 14 residues.

The CDR3 DNA reads as TGTGCCAGCAGCTTTCGGGAGGTCGGGGAGCTGTTTTTT. This codes for CASSFREVGELFF. The chain joins TRBV11-1 to TRBJ2-2; 7 positions match TRBD2. The CDR3 is 13 residues long. CDR1 SGHAT and CDR2 FQDESV come from the germline V gene (reference sequence). Unmatched junction bases numbered 2, after V lost 3 bases and J lost 7 bases.

The J gene is TRBJ2-5, the V gene TRBV5-1; 11 bases agree with TRBD1. Germline values: CDR1 SGHRS, CDR2 YFSETQ. The V and J ends lost 4 bases and 4 bases, in that order; junction bases with no gene match: 6. The length of the CDR3 is 15 residues. The CDR3 nucleotides are TGCGCCAGCAGCCTCGGACAGGGGGCAGGAGAGACCCAGTACTTC. This gives the protein CASSLGQGAGETQYF.

This rearrangement joins TRBV27 to TRBJ2-2, with no clear D. CDR1 is MNHEY and CDR2 is SMNVEV in the germline V gene (reference sequence). The CDR3 length is 15 residues. The V and J ends lost 5 bases and 1 base respectively, with 11 bases between them. This CDR3 is CASSPGWLNTGELFF. DNA of the CDR3: TGTGCCAGCAGTCCTGGCTGGTTGAACACCGGGGAGCTGTTTTTT.